These 21 T cell receptor beta chains originate from one sample sequenced in a study of OX40 agonist ivuxolimab in advanced cancers. Some clones are missing from TCRdb's copy, which holds only in-frame ones; the method was immunoSEQ multiplex PCR. The sample includes over 35,000 clones, roughly 90% of them seen just once. This sample comprised CD4+ or CD8+ T cells sorted from blood, obtained in a trial of the OX40 agonist ivuxolimab. Receptors were obtained from an adult with an advanced solid tumor such as melanoma, head and neck, liver or kidney cancer.

This clone was counted a few times. The genes are TRBV6-4 and TRBJ2-1; D not certain. The V end was cut by 2 bases, the J end by 5 bases, with 7 bases between. The CDR3 length is 13 residues. CDR1 MRHNA and CDR2 SNTAGT come from the germline V gene. Here the CDR3 reads CASSDDVNNEQFF. The CDR3, as DNA: TGTGCCAGCAGTGACGACGTCAACAATGAGCAGTTCTTC.

The V and J genes are TRBV5-6 and TRBJ1-5, with TRBD1 matching over 7 bases. After removal of 4 bases from V and 2 bases from J, the junction contained 6 bases not matched to a gene. The CDR3 sequence is 15 residues long. Germline assignment: CDR1 SGHDT and CDR2 YYEEEE. The CDR3 spells CASSHWTGGNQPQHF. DNA for the CDR3: TGTGCCAGCAGCCACTGGACAGGAGGCAATCAGCCCCAGCATTTT. The full variable domain, completed using reference TRBV5-6 and TRBJ1-5, is DAGVTQSPTHLIKTRGQQVTLRCSPKSGHDTVSWYQQALGQGPQFIFQYYEEEERQRGNFPDRFSGHQFPNYSSELNVNALLLGDSALYLCASSHWTGGNQPQHFGDGTRLSIL.

The chain couples TRBV7-9 to TRBJ2-2; TRBD1 matches at 9 bases. The CDR3 is made up of 14 amino acids. V was pared by 5 bases and J by 7 bases, with 5 bases of the junction left unmatched. Germline V gives CDR1 SEHNR, CDR2 FQNEAQ (reference sequence). The CDR3 coding sequence is TGTGCCAGCAGCGGGGGACAGGGTAGCGGGGAGCTGTTTTTT. Translating gives CASSGGQGSGELFF.

This clone showed up just once. The chain has TRBV4-3 and TRBJ1-2, with D hard to call. CDR1 LGHNA and CDR2 YSLEER come from the germline V gene. V lost 1 base to trimming and J lost 8 bases, with 14 bases between them. The CDR3 contains 14 residues. In DNA form, the CDR3 reads TGCGCCAGCAGCCAAGTAGAGGAGAGAATAGGCTACACCTTC. Translating gives CASSQVEERIGYTF.

The rearrangement joins TRBV11-3 to TRBJ1-3, with unresolved D. There are 17 residues in the CDR3. The germline V gene encodes CDR1 SGHNT and CDR2 YENEEA. V lost 0 bases to trimming and J lost 0 bases, with 12 bases between them. CDR3: CASSLEGKSYSGNTIYF. The CDR3 coding sequence is TGTGCCAGCAGCTTAGAGGGAAAGTCTTACTCTGGAAACACCATATATTTT.

V and J are TRBV9 and TRBJ1-1, with D possibly TRBD1 on 6 matching bases. CDR1 and CDR2 (germline): SGDLS, YYNGEE. Trimming left V 0 bases short and J 1 base short, with 10 bases between. This CDR3 has 15 residues. The CDR3 here is CASSVEGEANTEAFF. The CDR3 bases are TGTGCCAGCAGCGTAGAGGGGGAGGCGAACACTGAAGCTTTCTTT.

The chain employs TRBV19 and TRBJ1-5, with D unclear. Trimming took 6 bases from V and 3 from J, leaving 18 bases between them. The CDR3 length is 16 residues. The V gene's germline CDR1 is LNHDA and CDR2 SQIVND (reference sequence). CDR3 amino acids: CASRLLREESNQPQHF. The CDR3 bases are TGTGCCAGTAGGTTACTAAGGGAGGAATCCAATCAGCCCCAGCATTTT.

The V and J genes are TRBV5-4 and TRBJ2-6, with D unresolved. V lost 0 bases and J 0 bases, leaving 13 bases between the germline ends. Germline-derived CDR1 and CDR2 are SGHNT and YYREEE (reference sequence). CDR3 length: 18 residues. For the CDR3, the DNA is TGTGCCAGCAGCTTGGTCAGCGCCCTTTACTCTGGGGCCAACGTCCTGACTTTC. Translating gives CASSLVSALYSGANVLTF.

The CDR3 DNA sequence: TGTGCCAGCAGTTCGTACCGGGACAGGGTAGGGGAGACCCAGTACTTC. This codes for CASSSYRDRVGETQYF. The chain has TRBV27 and TRBJ2-5; 9 bases are a match to TRBD1. The germline V gene has CDR1 MNHEY and CDR2 SMNVEV (reference sequence). J was trimmed by 5 bases and V by 4 bases; bases with no gene match: 11. CDR3 length: 16 residues.

CDR3 loop: CASSAPRGGAYNEQFF. Written as DNA, the CDR3 is TGTGCCAGCAGCGCCCCCCGGGGAGGAGCCTACAATGAGCAGTTCTTC. The chain uses TRBV9 and TRBJ2-1; TRBD2 might be the D (6 bases). The CDR3 consists of 16 residues. The germline V gene encodes CDR1 SGDLS and CDR2 YYNGEE. V lost 3 bases to trimming and J lost 2 bases, with 15 bases between them.

The chain recombines TRBV5-1 with TRBJ2-1; TRBD2 matches 12 bases. J gave up 5 bases and V 4 bases, and 7 bases lay outside the gene matches. CDR1 is SGHRS and CDR2 is YFSETQ in the germline V gene. This CDR3 has 16 amino acids. The CDR3 region is CASSATSGGVDNEQFF. The CDR3 bases are TGCGCCAGCAGCGCGACTAGCGGGGGCGTCGACAATGAGCAGTTCTTC.

This chain uses TRBV4-3 with TRBJ2-7; D gene uncertain. Germline CDR1 and CDR2: LGHNA and YSLEER. V gave up 0 bases and J gave up 1 base, with 7 bases separating them. The CDR3 has 14 residues. This chain's CDR3 is CASSQDANSYEQYF. CDR3 bases: TGCGCCAGCAGCCAAGATGCAAATTCCTACGAGCAGTACTTC.

The V call is TRBV30, the J call TRBJ2-2, with D uncertain. V shed 6 bases and J shed 10 bases, with 15 bases lying between them. This CDR3 region has 12 residues. Germline V gene sequence: CDR1 GTSNPN, CDR2 SVGIG (reference sequence). In nucleotides, the CDR3 is TGTGCCTGCGGACCTACGGGCGCGGAGCTGTTTTTT. Protein product: CACGPTGAELFF. Together with reference TRBV30 and TRBJ2-2, the CDR3 gives the full variable domain: SQTIHQWPATLVQPVGSPLSLECTVEGTSNPNLYWYRQAAGRGLQLLFYSVGIGQISSEVPQNLSASRPQDRQFILSSKKLLLSDSGFYLCACGPTGAELFFGEGSRLTVL.

Notes on this clone: Germline is not matched at one junction end, which may reflect a read error. The CDR3 nucleotides read TGTGCCAGCAGTTATTGGGACAGGGGGCAAGGGACCCAGTACTTC. It specifies CASSYWDRGQGTQYF. This sequence joins TRBV6-6 and TRBJ2-5; 12 nucleotides line up with TRBD1. This CDR3 spans 15 amino acids. Germline-derived CDR1 and CDR2 are MNHNY and SVGAGI (reference sequence).

The rearrangement joins TRBV27 to TRBJ2-7; 9 positions match TRBD1. Germline V gives CDR1 MNHEY, CDR2 SMNVEV (reference sequence). There are 15 residues in the CDR3. V shed 6 bases, J shed 2 bases, and the junction held 8 bases outside the gene matches. The CDR3 sequence: CASSLGQGKTYEQYF. CDR3 nucleotides: TGTGCCAGCAGCCTGGGACAGGGTAAAACCTACGAGCAGTACTTC.

This clone was found a few times. The chain combines TRBV19 with TRBJ1-2; D is ambiguous. Germline V gene lookup returns CDR1 LNHDA and CDR2 SQIVND (reference sequence). Trimming took off 1 base at V and 4 bases at J, with 22 bases between the two ends. This CDR3 spans 18 amino acids. CDR3 nucleotide sequence: TGTGCCAGTAGTATAGGGCCACCAGATGCAGGCCCCCTCTATGGCTACACCTTC. It translates to CASSIGPPDAGPLYGYTF.

The rearrangement joins TRBV7-2 to TRBJ2-5; D is unresolved. The V end was cut by 6 bases, the J end by 4 bases, with 18 bases between. Germline CDR1 SGHTA, CDR2 FQGNSA. The CDR3 is made up of 15 amino acids. CDR3 DNA: TGTGCCAGCAGGACCGGGCCCGGCCCTGGAGAGACCCAGTACTTC. It codes for CASRTGPGPGETQYF.

The chain's CDR3 is CASSMRGWAEAFF. The CDR3 DNA sequence: TGTGCCAGTAGTATGCGGGGGTGGGCTGAAGCTTTCTTT. The genes are TRBV19 and TRBJ1-1, with a possible D match to TRBD1 (5 bases). The length of the CDR3 is 13 residues. Germline lookup yields CDR1 LNHDA and CDR2 SQIVND (reference sequence). V was trimmed by 3 bases and J by 6 bases, leaving 11 bases between them.

The chain is built from TRBV4-2 and TRBJ2-1; D ambiguous. In germline, CDR1 is LGHNA, CDR2 YNFKEQ. Trimming removed 2 bases at V and 5 bases at J, with 10 bases between. CDR3 length equals 14 residues. The CDR3 sequence is CASSQMDVDNEQFF. CDR3 bases: TGTGCCAGCAGCCAAATGGACGTCGACAATGAGCAGTTCTTC.

The V call is TRBV5-8, the J call TRBJ2-3, with 8 bases lining up with TRBD2. Germline lookup yields CDR1 SGHTS and CDR2 YDEGEE. The CDR3 covers 16 residues. Losses at the gene ends were 2 bases for V and 4 bases for J; bases not matched to a gene: 9. The CDR3 region is CASSFRAGGSADTQYF. The CDR3 region has the DNA TGTGCCAGCAGCTTTCGGGCGGGGGGATCGGCAGATACGCAGTATTTT.

This clone was picked up a small number of times. The chain links TRBV27 to TRBJ2-7; D gene unclear. The CDR3 length is 14 residues. Germline V CDR1 and CDR2: MNHEY, SMNVEV (reference sequence). The V and J ends lost 3 bases and 0 bases respectively, with 9 bases between them. CDR3 DNA sequence: TGTGCCAGCAGTTTGGTCCGGAGCTCCTACGAGCAGTACTTC. This codes for CASSLVRSSYEQYF.